This record covers a single T cell receptor beta chain. Antigen unknown. Mismatch with germline at one junction end may stem from a read error. TCRdb itself ran the RT-PCR reads through MiXCR, one entry per CDR3 protein. This table holds around 570,000 distinct CDR3 sequences, approximately 10% found once. The sample is drawn from a study of response to subunit inactivated influenza vaccine. The study's findings and limits: A suggestion made by the authors is that each seasonal influenza vaccination recruits few new T cells.

Germline loops: CDR1 SGHTA, CDR2 FQGNSA. The CDR3 consists of 15 residues. This sample also appeared in a second study, on T cells expressing NK-cell markers. That paper notes: The TCR beta cDNA came from 5'RACE template switching with UMIs.

The chain uses TRBV7-2 and TRBJ2-2; TRBD2 is a possible D gene (5 bases). Here the sequenced sample was PBMCs from blood, taken on the day of vaccination. The receptor's source is a man aged 45 to 65 who received an inactivated influenza vaccine. CDR3: CASSLVGVSTGELVF. The CDR3 DNA is TGTGCCAGCAGCTTAGTTGGGGTTTCCACCGGGGAGCTGGTTTTT.